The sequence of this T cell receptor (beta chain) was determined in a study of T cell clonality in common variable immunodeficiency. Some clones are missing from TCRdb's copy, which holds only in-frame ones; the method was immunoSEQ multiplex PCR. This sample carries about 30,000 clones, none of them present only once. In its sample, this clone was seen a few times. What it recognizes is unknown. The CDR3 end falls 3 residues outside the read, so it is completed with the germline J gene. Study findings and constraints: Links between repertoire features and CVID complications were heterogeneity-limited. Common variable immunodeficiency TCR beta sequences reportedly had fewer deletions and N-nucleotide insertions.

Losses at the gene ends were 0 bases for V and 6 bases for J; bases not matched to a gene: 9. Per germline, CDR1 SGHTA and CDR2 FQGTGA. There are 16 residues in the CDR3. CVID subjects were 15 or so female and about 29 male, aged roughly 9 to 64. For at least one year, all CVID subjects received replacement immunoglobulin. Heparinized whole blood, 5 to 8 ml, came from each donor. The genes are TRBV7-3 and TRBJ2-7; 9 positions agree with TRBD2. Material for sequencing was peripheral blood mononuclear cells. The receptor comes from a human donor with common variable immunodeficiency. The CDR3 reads CASSLTSAGGPSEQYF. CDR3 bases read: TGTGCCAGCAGCTTAACGTCGGCGGGGGGGCCTTCCGAG.